This is a list of T cell receptor beta chains from one sample in a study of technical replicates of blood from a few donors. The repertoire was sequenced with immunoSEQ multiplex PCR; TCRdb's copy has only in-frame clones and lacks some. Of about 100,000 clones in the sample, approximately 95% were seen once. Source material: T cells isolated from PBMCs. These receptors all come from a human donor in good health. The CDR3 runs from the conserved cysteine through the conserved F or W. A D gene is named only where the DNA matches it firmly. For some rows the clone size is stated as once, few or many, or as a class when expanded; others skip it.

j_call: TRBJ2-3
v_call: TRBV15
d_call: TRBD2
cdr3_length: 16
clone_size: -
cdr3_nt: TGTGCCACCAGCAGCCGGCTAGCGGATAGCACAGATACGCAGTATTTT
cdr3_aa: CATSSRLADSTDTQYF

j_call: TRBJ1-1
v_call: TRBV10-3
d_call: TRBD1
cdr3_length: 14
clone_size: once
cdr3_nt: TGTGCCATCAGTCCTTGGACAGGGAACACTGAAGCTTTCTTT
cdr3_aa: CAISPWTGNTEAFF

j_call: TRBJ1-1
v_call: TRBV7-9
d_call: -
cdr3_length: 12
clone_size: -
cdr3_nt: TGTGCCAGCAGCCCCCGAGAAACTGAAGCTTTCTTT
cdr3_aa: CASSPRETEAFF

j_call: TRBJ2-2
v_call: TRBV2
d_call: TRBD2
cdr3_length: 16
clone_size: once
cdr3_nt: TGTGCCAGCAGATTTGGACTAGCGGGAGTCACCGGGGAGCTGTTTTTT
cdr3_aa: CASRFGLAGVTGELFF

j_call: TRBJ1-1
v_call: TRBV18
d_call: TRBD1
cdr3_length: 12
clone_size: -
cdr3_nt: TGTGCCAGCTCACCTAACAGGGGTGAAGCTTTCTTT
cdr3_aa: CASSPNRGEAFF

j_call: TRBJ1-4
v_call: TRBV19
d_call: -
cdr3_length: 13
clone_size: -
cdr3_nt: TGTGCCAGTAGTCTCGGACGCGCGGAGGGACTGTTTTTT
cdr3_aa: CASSLGRAEGLFF

j_call: TRBJ2-7
v_call: TRBV2
d_call: -
cdr3_length: 14
clone_size: many
cdr3_nt: TGTGCCAGCAGTGAAAGTACAGGGAAGTACGAGCAGTACTTC
cdr3_aa: CASSESTGKYEQYF

j_call: TRBJ2-5
v_call: TRBV23-1
d_call: TRBD1
cdr3_length: 16
clone_size: -
cdr3_nt: TGCGCCAGCAGTCAACAGCCGACAGGGGGCAGGGAGACCCAGTACTTC
cdr3_aa: CASSQQPTGGRETQYF

j_call: TRBJ2-3
v_call: TRBV11-3
d_call: TRBD1
cdr3_length: 16
clone_size: -
cdr3_nt: TGTGCCAGCAGCAACTATTACAGGGGACGTACAGATACGCAGTATTTT
cdr3_aa: CASSNYYRGRTDTQYF

j_call: TRBJ2-2
v_call: TRBV30
d_call: TRBD2
cdr3_length: 15
clone_size: -
cdr3_nt: TGTGCCTGGAGTGTACTTAGCGGGATTATCGGGGAGCTGTTTTTT
cdr3_aa: CAWSVLSGIIGELFF

j_call: TRBJ1-1
v_call: TRBV19
d_call: -
cdr3_length: 13
clone_size: -
cdr3_nt: TGTGCCAGTAGTCTCAGGGGCTTCACTGAAGCTTTCTTT
cdr3_aa: CASSLRGFTEAFF

j_call: TRBJ2-1
v_call: TRBV29-1
d_call: TRBD2
cdr3_length: 16
clone_size: -
cdr3_nt: TGCAGTGCTCCCGGACTAGCGGGAGGCCCGTCAAATGAGCAGTTCTTC
cdr3_aa: CSAPGLAGGPSNEQFF

j_call: TRBJ2-2
v_call: TRBV7-2
d_call: -
cdr3_length: 12
clone_size: -
cdr3_nt: TGTGCCAGCAGCTTGCGTATCGGGGAGCTGTTTTTT
cdr3_aa: CASSLRIGELFF

j_call: TRBJ2-1
v_call: TRBV29-1
d_call: -
cdr3_length: 12
clone_size: -
cdr3_nt: TGCAGCGTCCGAGCGGGTTCCAATGAGCAGTTCTTC
cdr3_aa: CSVRAGSNEQFF

j_call: TRBJ2-1
v_call: TRBV7-2
d_call: -
cdr3_length: 12
clone_size: -
cdr3_nt: TGTGCCAGCAGTCTCAGTCCTAATGAGCAGTTCTTC
cdr3_aa: CASSLSPNEQFF

j_call: TRBJ1-5
v_call: TRBV4-3
d_call: -
cdr3_length: 13
clone_size: -
cdr3_nt: TGCGCCAGCAGCCAAGATAGCGGTCAGCCCCAGCATTTT
cdr3_aa: CASSQDSGQPQHF

j_call: TRBJ2-1
v_call: TRBV4-2
d_call: TRBD2
cdr3_length: 17
clone_size: -
cdr3_nt: TGTGCCAGCAGCCAAGATGGGGGACTAGCGGGGAACAATGAGCAGTTCTTC
cdr3_aa: CASSQDGGLAGNNEQFF

j_call: TRBJ1-2
v_call: TRBV6-5
d_call: TRBD1
cdr3_length: 15
clone_size: -
cdr3_nt: TGTGCCAGCAGTTACTTACCGGGACAGGCCTATGGCTACACCTTC
cdr3_aa: CASSYLPGQAYGYTF

j_call: TRBJ2-1
v_call: TRBV5-1
d_call: -
cdr3_length: 13
clone_size: -
cdr3_nt: TGCGCCAGCAGCTTGCTCGGTGACAATGAGCAGTTCTTC
cdr3_aa: CASSLLGDNEQFF

j_call: TRBJ1-1
v_call: TRBV7-9
d_call: -
cdr3_length: 14
clone_size: -
cdr3_nt: TGTGCCAGCACGGCCAGGGGTACTAGCACTGAAGCTTTCTTT
cdr3_aa: CASTARGTSTEAFF

j_call: TRBJ2-7
v_call: TRBV6-5
d_call: -
cdr3_length: 14
clone_size: -
cdr3_nt: TGTGCCAGCAGTTACTCGAGGGAGTCCTACGAGCAGTACTTC
cdr3_aa: CASSYSRESYEQYF

j_call: TRBJ2-1
v_call: TRBV4-2
d_call: TRBD2
cdr3_length: 16
clone_size: -
cdr3_nt: TGTGCCAGCAGCCAACCAGGGACTAGCGGAAACAATGAGCAGTTCTTC
cdr3_aa: CASSQPGTSGNNEQFF

j_call: TRBJ2-7
v_call: TRBV11-3
d_call: TRBD1
cdr3_length: 14
clone_size: once
cdr3_nt: TGTGCCAGCAGCTCCCGGGACAGGGGGACCGAGCAGTACTTC
cdr3_aa: CASSSRDRGTEQYF

j_call: TRBJ1-5
v_call: TRBV18
d_call: -
cdr3_length: 18
clone_size: -
cdr3_nt: TGTGCCAGCTCTAGTTTCCGCCACGGGGAAATTAGCAATCAGCCCCAGCATTTT
cdr3_aa: CASSSFRHGEISNQPQHF

j_call: TRBJ2-3
v_call: TRBV9
d_call: TRBD2
cdr3_length: 16
clone_size: -
cdr3_nt: TGTGCCAGCAGCGTAGAGCTAGCGGGAGGGACAGATACGCAGTATTTT
cdr3_aa: CASSVELAGGTDTQYF

j_call: TRBJ1-2
v_call: TRBV11-3
d_call: TRBD1
cdr3_length: 13
clone_size: -
cdr3_nt: TGTGCCAGCAGCTTCGATACAGGGGGTGGCTACACCTTC
cdr3_aa: CASSFDTGGGYTF

j_call: TRBJ1-2
v_call: TRBV28
d_call: -
cdr3_length: 18
clone_size: once
cdr3_nt: TGTGCCAGCAGTTTAATGGGGCAGGAACGCGCGAGAGACTATGGCTACACCTTC
cdr3_aa: CASSLMGQERARDYGYTF

j_call: TRBJ2-1
v_call: TRBV30
d_call: TRBD2
cdr3_length: 21
clone_size: -
cdr3_nt: TGTGCCTGGAGTGTATATTTCCGGCTAGCGGGAGGGAGGAGCTCCTACAATGAGCAGTTCTTC
cdr3_aa: CAWSVYFRLAGGRSSYNEQFF